Following are 27 T cell receptor beta chains from one sample sequenced in a study of post-analysis software for immune sequencing data. These receptors' antigens are unknown. The study, taken as a whole, reports: Elevated frequency relative to controls characterized several TRBV segments in patients, TRBV5-6, TRBV5-1 and TRBV20-1 among them.

Unique molecular identifiers featured in each of the TCR beta cDNA libraries. TCRdb processed the PCR reads anew with MiXCR; each CDR3 protein has one entry. The sample carries about 540,000 distinct CDR3 sequences, approximately 34% recorded once. The sample consisted of blood. The origin of the receptors is a girl aged 2-17 years with multiple sclerosis.

DNA of the CDR3: TGTGCCAGCAGCCCGACATATAACTATGGCTACACCTTC. This translates into CASSPTYNYGYTF. This chain links TRBV7-9 with TRBJ1-2; no clear D gene. This CDR3 is 13 amino acids long. V shed 5 bases and J shed 1 base, with 8 bases lying between them. Germline values: CDR1 SEHNR, CDR2 FQNEAQ (reference sequence).

This clonotype occurred a few times. This rearrangement joins TRBV29-1 to TRBJ1-2, with 7 bases matching TRBD1. The V gene end was trimmed by 2 bases and the J gene end by 6 bases; junction bases not matched to a gene: 9. Germline V gene sequence: CDR1 SQVTM, CDR2 ANQGSEA. The CDR3 spans 14 residues. This CDR3 is CSVEPPGQLDGYTF. In nucleotides, the CDR3 is TGCAGCGTTGAACCCCCGGGACAGTTAGATGGCTACACCTTC.

The gene calls are TRBV7-3 and TRBJ2-7; 7 nucleotides align to TRBD1. The CDR3 length is 14 residues. The V segment lost 5 bases and the J segment 6 bases; nucleotides outside the gene matches: 10. Germline CDR1 reads SGHTA; CDR2 reads FQGTGA. The CDR3 reads CASSKREGGSEQYF. DNA for the CDR3: TGTGCCAGCAGCAAGAGGGAAGGGGGCAGCGAGCAGTACTTC.

The chain recombines TRBV12-5 with TRBJ2-3; 8 nucleotides match TRBD2. The CDR3 runs to 18 residues. Losses at the gene ends were 0 bases for V and 6 bases for J; bases not matched to a gene: 14. Per the germline V gene, CDR1 is LGHNT and CDR2 is FRNRAP. As DNA, the CDR3 is TGTGCTAGTGGTTTGGTACGGGGGGGGAGGGGGTCCGTCGATACGCAGTATTTT. Translating it yields CASGLVRGGRGSVDTQYF.

There are a few counts of this clonotype. This chain uses TRBV6-5 with TRBJ2-1; D unresolved. The CDR3 is 10 amino acids. The germline V and J ends were trimmed by 8 bases and 10 bases, with 9 bases remaining between them. Germline V gives CDR1 MNHEY, CDR2 SVGAGI. The CDR3 reads CASGNGEQFF. CDR3 bases: TGTGCCAGCGGGAATGGAGAGCAGTTCTTC.

This clonotype showed up just a few times. Here the CDR3 reads CASSPLGAGEGDTQYF. CDR3 DNA sequence: TGCGCCAGCAGCCCCCTCGGCGCGGGGGAGGGAGATACGCAGTATTTT. This chain links TRBV4-1 with TRBJ2-3, with 7 nucleotides matching TRBD2. The CDR3 is made up of 16 amino acids. With V trimmed by 4 bases and J by 5 bases, 12 bases remained unmatched. Germline values: CDR1 MGHRA, CDR2 YSYEKL.

The rearrangement uses TRBV5-1 and TRBJ1-3; TRBD1 matches 9 bases. The CDR3 is 17 amino acids. Unmatched junction bases numbered 7, after V lost 1 base and J lost 2 bases. Germline CDR1 reads SGHRS; CDR2 reads YFSETQ. CDR3 loop: CASSLTTGGSTGNTIYF. CDR3 DNA sequence: TGCGCCAGCAGCTTGACGACAGGGGGTTCCACTGGAAACACCATATATTTT. Complete variable domain (other parts from reference TRBV5-1 and TRBJ1-3): KAGVTQTPRYLIKTRGQQVTLSCSPISGHRSVSWYQQTPGQGLQFLFEYFSETQRNKGNFPGRFSGRQFSNSRSEMNVSTLELGDSALYLCASSLTTGGSTGNTIYFGEGSWLTVV.

The chain uses TRBV27 and TRBJ2-3, with 12 nucleotides matching TRBD2. J was trimmed by 2 bases and V by 0 bases; bases with no gene match: 6. In germline, CDR1 is MNHEY, CDR2 SMNVEV (reference sequence). CDR3 length: 18 residues. For the CDR3, the DNA is TGTGCCAGCAGTTTATCCCGGACTAGCGGGGTATACACAGATACGCAGTATTTT. This codes for CASSLSRTSGVYTDTQYF.

This clonotype was detected only a few times. This chain uses TRBV7-9 with TRBJ2-4; D may correspond to TRBD1 or TRBD2 (6 bases each). The DNA end lines up better with TRBJ2-7; the J call may be wrong. This CDR3 has 13 amino acids. Germline lookup yields CDR1 SEHNR and CDR2 FQNEAQ (reference sequence). DNA of the CDR3: TGTGCCAGCAGCTTACAAGGGGGAGGCGAGCAGTACTTC. It yields the protein CASSLQGGGEQYF.

The V gene is TRBV12-3 or TRBV12-4, the J gene TRBJ2-1, with no clear D. This CDR3 is built from 12 residues. Deletions cut 8 bases from V and 7 bases from J, with 12 bases between. Written as DNA, the CDR3 is TGTGCCAGCGGCGAAGGAGAAAATGAGCAGTTCTTC. Protein sequence: CASGEGENEQFF.

The sample holds one count of this clonotype. V and J are TRBV7-9 and TRBJ1-5; TRBD1 is a possible D gene (6 bases). With 5 bases removed from V and 5 bases from J, the gap between germline ends came to 13 bases. Germline V CDR1 and CDR2: SEHNR, FQNEAQ (reference sequence). The CDR3 has 14 residues. CDR3 residues: CASSRPGDYQPQHF. In nucleotides, the CDR3 is TGTGCCAGCAGCCGTCCAGGGGATTATCAGCCCCAGCATTTT.

This clonotype was observed a handful of times. The rearrangement links TRBV11-2 to TRBJ1-1; no clear D. Trimming stripped 4 bases from V and 4 bases from J, with 13 bases between. The CDR3 has 14 residues. Per germline, CDR1 SGHAT and CDR2 FQNNGV. In DNA, the CDR3 is TGTGCCAGCAGCTCGTCCTTTATAGGCACTGAAGCTTTCTTT. Translated, it gives CASSSSFIGTEAFF.

In DNA form, the CDR3 reads TGCAGCGTTTCGGCAGGGCTCGGTGCTGGCTACACCTTC. This translates into CSVSAGLGAGYTF. This chain joins TRBV29-1 and TRBJ1-2; D is possibly TRBD1 (5 bases). V dropped 5 bases and J dropped 7 bases, with 17 bases sitting between them. This CDR3 comprises 13 residues. Germline CDR1 SQVTM, CDR2 ANQGSEA.

This chain's CDR3 is CSAPEGGLNTEAFF. CDR3 nucleotide sequence: TGCAGTGCCCCCGAAGGGGGGCTGAACACTGAAGCTTTCTTT. J is TRBJ1-1 and V is TRBV20-1; tentatively, D is TRBD1 (6 bases). The V and J ends lost 6 bases and 0 bases respectively, with 14 bases between them. The length of the CDR3 is 14 residues. The germline V gene has CDR1 DFQATT and CDR2 SNEGSKA (reference sequence).

The chain joins TRBV5-1 to TRBJ2-1; 11 nucleotides agree with TRBD2. The CDR3 is 17 amino acids. The J segment lost 2 bases and the V segment lost 4 bases, leaving 8 bases of the junction unmatched. The germline CDR1 and CDR2 sequences are SGHRS and YFSETQ. CDR3 coding DNA: TGCGCCAGCAGCGCAACTAGCGGGGGTCCGGCCTACAATGAGCAGTTCTTC. Its protein is CASSATSGGPAYNEQFF.

In its sample, this clonotype was seen many times. V is TRBV5-1 and J is TRBJ2-7; 11 positions agree with TRBD1. CDR3 length: 14 residues. With V trimmed by 4 bases and J by 2 bases, 2 bases remained unmatched. Per the germline V gene, CDR1 is SGHRS and CDR2 is YFSETQ. CDR3 loop: CASSPDRGPYEQYF. The CDR3 nucleotides are TGCGCCAGCAGCCCGGACAGGGGGCCCTACGAGCAGTACTTC.

In this sample, this clonotype turned up a few times. This chain joins TRBV7-9 and TRBJ2-3, with 7 bases matching TRBD1. The trim removed 4 bases at V and 3 bases at J, leaving 10 bases unmatched. The CDR3 is 16 amino acids. CDR1 and CDR2 (germline): SEHNR, FQNEAQ (reference sequence). CDR3 bases: TGTGCCAGCAGCTCGCCCCCGGGACAGAGGACAGATACGCAGTATTTT. It yields the protein CASSSPPGQRTDTQYF.

This chain connects TRBV6-1 to TRBJ1-5; 7 nucleotides match TRBD1. Germline loops: CDR1 MNHNS, CDR2 SASEGT. The CDR3 is 20 residues long. V lost 1 base to trimming and J lost 3 bases; unmatched junction nucleotides: 18. CDR3 coding DNA: TGTGCCAGCAGTGAAGTCGAAGAACTAGGACAGGTGAATCCCAATCAGCCCCAGCATTTT. Encoded protein: CASSEVEELGQVNPNQPQHF.

This clonotype was seen more than once but under ten times. The V call is TRBV7-9, the J call TRBJ2-1; D ambiguous. V lost 3 bases to trimming and J lost 6 bases, with 18 bases between them. The CDR3 is 16 amino acids. Germline V gene lookup returns CDR1 SEHNR and CDR2 FQNEAQ (reference sequence). The CDR3 loop reads CASSFPRAQISNEQFF. In nucleotides, the CDR3 is TGTGCCAGCAGCTTTCCCCGCGCTCAAATAAGCAATGAGCAGTTCTTC.

This clonotype has just a few counts. The V call is TRBV5-1, the J call TRBJ2-7; TRBD1 aligns across 7 bases. Per the germline V gene, CDR1 is SGHRS and CDR2 is YFSETQ. The CDR3 sequence is 16 residues long. J was trimmed by 0 bases and V by 4 bases; bases with no gene match: 10. CDR3 coding DNA: TGCGCCAGCAGCCCAAAGGGACAGCCGAGCTCCTACGAGCAGTACTTC. The encoded protein is CASSPKGQPSSYEQYF.

About this clonotype itself: At one of its ends the junction is not consistent with the germline gene, which may arise from a read error. V gene TRBV5-1 combines with J gene TRBJ1-2; 7 bases match TRBD1. CDR1 SGHRS and CDR2 YFSETQ come from the germline V gene. The CDR3 consists of 15 residues. DNA for the CDR3: TGCGCCAGCAGCCAGCGACAGGGTTCCCACTATGGCTGCACCTTC. Translating it yields CASSQRQGSHYGCTF.

The genes are TRBV20-1 and TRBJ2-3, with D uncertain. Germline-derived CDR1 and CDR2 are DFQATT and SNEGSKA (reference sequence). Between the trimmed V and J ends, which lost 4 bases and 6 bases, there was a span of 8 bases. The length of the CDR3 is 11 residues. The CDR3 loop reads CSATLGDTQYF. For the CDR3, the DNA is TGCAGTGCTACCCTAGGGGATACGCAGTATTTT.

Only a few counts were recorded for this clonotype. The V and J genes are TRBV10-3 and TRBJ2-5; possibly TRBD1 for D (6 bases). V lost 10 bases and J 1 base, leaving 10 bases between the germline ends. Germline V gene data show CDR1 as ENHRY and CDR2 as SYGVKD. The CDR3 is made up of 12 amino acids. The CDR3, as DNA: TGTGCCAGCGGACAGCCCCAAGAGACCCAGTACTTC. Its protein is CASGQPQETQYF.

The chain is built from TRBV5-1 and TRBJ2-2, with D maybe TRBD1 (5 bases). Per germline, CDR1 SGHRS and CDR2 YFSETQ. Trimming took 0 bases from V and 4 from J, leaving 10 bases between them. This CDR3 is built from 15 residues. The CDR3: CASSLEQAGTGELFF. CDR3 in DNA: TGCGCCAGCAGCTTGGAACAGGCTGGCACCGGGGAGCTGTTTTTT.

The rearrangement joins TRBV15 to TRBJ1-2, with D maybe TRBD1 (5 bases). Trimming left V 0 bases short and J 4 bases short, with 15 bases between. In germline, CDR1 is LNHNV, CDR2 YYDKDF (reference sequence). The CDR3 sequence is 16 residues long. CDR3 nucleotide sequence: TGTGCCACCAGCAGAGAAGGAATTGGGGGAGGCTATGGCTACACCTTC. Translated, it gives CATSREGIGGGYGYTF.

V gene TRBV7-8 combines with J gene TRBJ2-7; D gene uncertain. The germline V and J ends were trimmed by 1 base and 4 bases, with 11 bases remaining between them. CDR3 length: 14 residues. Germline V gene sequence: CDR1 SGHVS, CDR2 FQNEAQ. The DNA of the CDR3 is TGTGCCAGCAGCTTAGTAAAGGGCGGATACGAGCAGTACTTC. Amino acids: CASSLVKGGYEQYF.

This clonotype was seen many times. The chain joins TRBV20-1 to TRBJ2-5, with D perhaps TRBD2 (5 bases). V lost 5 bases and J lost 4, with 17 bases in between. Germline V lookup: CDR1 DFQATT, CDR2 SNEGSKA (reference sequence). CDR3 length: 14 residues. CDR3 sequence (DNA): TGCAGTGCTGGGAGACCCCCAGCGAGAGAGACCCAGTACTTC. It is translated as CSAGRPPARETQYF.